This entry is about one T cell receptor beta chain. The same CDR3 arises from other DNA sequences in this sample as well. The data derive from a study of shared clonotypes between healthy human individuals. CDR1 and CDR2 from the germline V gene are MNHEY and SVGAGI. Trimming stripped 0 bases from V and 0 bases from J, with 6 bases between. The CDR3 sequence is 15 residues long. Data came from immunoSEQ multiplex PCR; TCRdb stores just in-frame clones and leaves some out. The data contain about 2 million clones, roughly 94% of them singletons. The chain employs TRBV6-5 and TRBJ1-3; D unresolved. This clonotype was obtained from a man aged 18 to 35 in good health. Sequences were obtained from naive CD4+ T cells sorted from blood. Subset noted: CD45RA+ positively selected. CDR3 residues: CASSYSFGSGNTIYF. CDR3 coding DNA: TGTGCCAGCAGTTACTCGTTTGGCTCTGGAAACACCATATATTTT.